A single sample is the source of the 20 T cell receptor beta chains below, sequenced in a study of blood T cell repertoires in COVID-19. TCRdb keeps only in-frame clones here, not all; method: immunoSEQ multiplex PCR. The table records tens of thousands of clones, about 91% of them present only once. The sequenced material came from peripheral blood. Receptor source: a human donor with active COVID-19. The donor label of this sample is uncertain.

This clone was seen only a few times. This chain connects TRBV28 to TRBJ2-7; perhaps TRBD1 as D (6 bases). The length of the CDR3 is 13 residues. Deletions cut 2 bases from V and 1 base from J, with 6 bases between. The V gene's germline CDR1 is MDHEN and CDR2 SYDVKM. This CDR3 reads CASSLGQSYEQYF. DNA of the CDR3: TGTGCCAGCAGTTTAGGACAGTCCTACGAGCAGTACTTC.

The chain recombines TRBV24-1 with TRBJ2-1; 10 nucleotides align to TRBD2. CDR1 and CDR2 from the germline V gene are KGHDR and SFDVKD. This CDR3 region has 15 residues. V shed 5 bases and J 8 bases; nucleotides not matched to a gene: 8. This CDR3 reads CATSVPSGSKDEQFF. The CDR3 DNA reads TGTGCCACCAGTGTACCTAGCGGGAGTAAAGATGAGCAGTTCTTC.

This clone was seen a handful of times. The genes are TRBV25-1 and TRBJ1-1; 7 bases fit TRBD1. Germline CDR1 MGHDK, CDR2 SYGVNS. With 4 bases clipped from V and 1 base from J, the junction kept 3 bases outside the gene matches. The CDR3 spans 14 residues. The CDR3 here is CASSGHRGNTEAFF. DNA of the CDR3: TGTGCCAGCAGTGGGCACAGGGGGAACACTGAAGCTTTCTTT.

CDR3 protein: CASSQAGTGREQYF. The CDR3, as DNA: TGTGCCAGCAGCCAAGCCGGGACAGGTCGCGAGCAGTACTTC. The rearrangement links TRBV14 to TRBJ2-7, with 8 bases lining up with TRBD1. Per the germline V gene, CDR1 is SGHDN and CDR2 is FVKESK. The CDR3 has 14 residues. Trimming cost V 1 base and J 6 bases; bases outside gene matches: 5.

The chain carries TRBV3-1 (or the pseudogene TRBV3-2) and TRBJ2-5, with 7 bases that match TRBD2. The CDR3 is made up of 14 amino acids. The V segment lost 4 bases and the J segment 5 bases; nucleotides outside the gene matches: 7. Germline CDR1 LGHDT, CDR2 YNNKEL (reference sequence). The CDR3: CASSPTGGGETQYF. The CDR3 DNA reads as TGTGCCAGCAGCCCGACGGGGGGAGGGGAGACCCAGTACTTC.

The chain is built from TRBV5-4 and TRBJ1-2, with TRBD1 identical over 10 bases. Unmatched junction bases numbered 3, after V lost 4 bases and J lost 6 bases. This CDR3 spans 13 amino acids. Per germline, CDR1 SGHNT and CDR2 YYREEE (reference sequence). CDR3 DNA sequence: TGTGCCAGCAGCGTGGACAGGGGGGATGGCTACACCTTC. Translated, it gives CASSVDRGDGYTF.

The chain couples TRBV28 to TRBJ2-7; 9 nucleotides line up with TRBD2. CDR1 is MDHEN, CDR2 SYDVKM, per germline. The CDR3 consists of 12 residues. The J segment lost 3 bases and the V segment lost 10 bases, leaving 4 bases of the junction unmatched. In DNA, the CDR3 is TGTGCCACGAGTAGCGGGGGCTACGAGCAGTACTTC. It specifies CATSSGGYEQYF.

The rearrangement links TRBV21-1 to TRBJ1-2. TRBV21-1 is described as a pseudogene. The CDR3 contains 16 residues. This chain's CDR3 is CASSTRGHRGHYGYTF. The DNA of the CDR3 is TGTGCCAGCAGCACCCGGGGTCACCGAGGGCACTATGGCTACACCTTC.

This chain links TRBV15 with TRBJ1-5, with D tentatively TRBD1 (6 bases). The CDR3 runs 14 residues. The V end was cut by 3 bases, the J end by 4 bases, with 10 bases between. Germline V gene sequence: CDR1 LNHNV, CDR2 YYDKDF (reference sequence). The CDR3 DNA reads as TGTGCCACCAGCAGGGACAGCAGGAATCAGCCCCAGCATTTT. This sequence encodes CATSRDSRNQPQHF.

The genes are TRBV10-3 and TRBJ2-2, with a weak D call TRBD2 (5 bases). The CDR3 is made up of 12 amino acids. The V end was cut by 9 bases, the J end by 4 bases, with 9 bases between. Germline V CDR1 and CDR2: ENHRY, SYGVKD. CDR3 amino acids: CAMERTTGELFF. CDR3 coding DNA: TGTGCCATGGAGCGGACCACCGGGGAGCTGTTTTTT.

The chain is built from TRBV28 and TRBJ2-1; no definite D call. Trimming removed 4 bases from V and 15 bases from J, with 19 bases in between. CDR1 MDHEN and CDR2 SYDVKM come from the germline V gene. This CDR3 has 13 amino acids. CDR3 amino acids: CASSSQQDLGRFF. The CDR3 DNA is TGTGCCAGCAGTTCCCAGCAGGATCTCGGTAGGTTCTTC.

This clone is a singleton in its sample. CDR3 bases: TGTGCCAGCAGTTATGGCAGAAACACAGATACGCAGTATTTT. Protein product: CASSYGRNTDTQYF. The chain employs TRBV6-2 or TRBV6-3 and TRBJ2-3, with D unclear. The V and J ends lost 3 bases and 2 bases respectively, with 9 bases between them. There are 14 residues in the CDR3. Germline-derived CDR1 and CDR2 are MNHEY and SVGEGT.

The chain combines TRBV19 with TRBJ2-3, with D perhaps matching TRBD2 (7 bases). The CDR3 spans 14 residues. V was trimmed by 4 bases and J by 13 bases, leaving 21 bases between them. Germline V gene sequence: CDR1 LNHDA, CDR2 SQIVND (reference sequence). The CDR3 loop reads CASSTVLGGAQEYF. As DNA, the CDR3 is TGTGCCAGTAGTACCGTTCTTGGGGGGGCTCAGGAGTATTTT.

The chain carries TRBV3-1 (or the pseudogene TRBV3-2) and TRBJ2-5; 7 nucleotides line up with TRBD2. The CDR3 is 16 residues long. With 1 base clipped from V and 5 bases from J, the junction kept 10 bases outside the gene matches. Germline V lookup: CDR1 LGHDT, CDR2 YNNKEL (reference sequence). CDR3 in amino acids: CASSQGTSTIKETQYF. DNA for the CDR3: TGTGCCAGCAGCCAAGGGACTAGTACCATTAAGGAGACCCAGTACTTC.

The chain links TRBV9 to TRBJ2-3, with 10 bases matching TRBD2. The CDR3 is 15 residues long. The ends lost 3 bases at V and 2 bases at J; junction bases unmatched: 3. Germline V gives CDR1 SGDLS, CDR2 YYNGEE. CDR3 protein: CASSAAGGFTDTQYF. The CDR3 DNA reads TGTGCCAGCAGCGCAGCGGGAGGGTTCACAGATACGCAGTATTTT.

V is TRBV19 and J is TRBJ2-7; weak D call: TRBD1 (5 bases). The CDR3 length is 13 residues. Trimming took off 3 bases at V and 2 bases at J, with 8 bases between the two ends. Germline CDR1 is LNHDA and CDR2 is SQIVND (reference sequence). CDR3 in amino acids: CASSIQGAYEQYF. In DNA, the CDR3 is TGTGCCAGTAGTATCCAGGGCGCCTACGAGCAGTACTTC.

This clone was detected a few times. This sequence joins TRBV13 and TRBJ1-2; no definite D call. Trimming removed 1 base at V and 6 bases at J, with 6 bases between. Germline assignment: CDR1 PRHDT and CDR2 FYEKMQ (reference sequence). This CDR3 is 12 amino acids long. The CDR3 nucleotides are TGTGCCAGCAGCTTAGCCGGGGATGGCTACACCTTC. Amino acids: CASSLAGDGYTF.

The rearrangement links TRBV6-5 to TRBJ1-2; D may be TRBD1 (5 bases). CDR3 length: 14 residues. V lost 4 bases, J lost 4 bases, and 13 bases lay in between. Per germline, CDR1 MNHEY and CDR2 SVGAGI. The CDR3 loop reads CASSLQDRGYGYTF. The CDR3 DNA reads TGTGCCAGCAGTTTGCAAGACAGAGGCTATGGCTACACCTTC.

The rearrangement links TRBV18 to TRBJ2-1; 7 bases fit TRBD2. This CDR3 is 14 amino acids long. Germline V CDR1 and CDR2: KGHSH, LQKENI. V was pared by 2 bases and J by 5 bases, with 3 bases of the junction left unmatched. The CDR3 nucleotides read TGTGCCAGCTCACCAAGGACTAGAAACAATGAGCAGTTCTTC. Amino acids: CASSPRTRNNEQFF.

This sequence joins TRBV5-6 and TRBJ1-1; D uncertain. CDR3 length: 17 amino acids. In germline, CDR1 is SGHDT, CDR2 YYEEEE. The V and J ends lost 2 bases and 0 bases respectively, with 17 bases between them. The CDR3 bases are TGTGCCAGCAGCTTCCCCGGGAGTACGTTCATGAACACTGAAGCTTTCTTT. This translates into CASSFPGSTFMNTEAFF. The whole variable domain, filled in from reference TRBV5-6 and TRBJ1-1, reads DAGVTQSPTHLIKTRGQQVTLRCSPKSGHDTVSWYQQALGQGPQFIFQYYEEEERQRGNFPDRFSGHQFPNYSSELNVNALLLGDSALYLCASSFPGSTFMNTEAFFGQGTRLTVV.